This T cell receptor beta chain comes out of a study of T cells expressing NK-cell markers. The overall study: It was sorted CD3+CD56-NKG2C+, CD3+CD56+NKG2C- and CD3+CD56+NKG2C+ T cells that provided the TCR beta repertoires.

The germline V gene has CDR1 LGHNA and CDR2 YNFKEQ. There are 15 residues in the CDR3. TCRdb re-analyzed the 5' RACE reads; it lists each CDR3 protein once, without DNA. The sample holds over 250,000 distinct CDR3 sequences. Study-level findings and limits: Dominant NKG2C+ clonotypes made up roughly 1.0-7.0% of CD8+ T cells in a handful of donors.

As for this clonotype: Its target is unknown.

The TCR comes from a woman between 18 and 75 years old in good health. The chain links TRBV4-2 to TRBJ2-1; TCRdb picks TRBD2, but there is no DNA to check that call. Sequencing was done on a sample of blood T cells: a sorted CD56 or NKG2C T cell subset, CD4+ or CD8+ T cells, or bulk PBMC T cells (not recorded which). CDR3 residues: CASSLTREGRSEQFF.